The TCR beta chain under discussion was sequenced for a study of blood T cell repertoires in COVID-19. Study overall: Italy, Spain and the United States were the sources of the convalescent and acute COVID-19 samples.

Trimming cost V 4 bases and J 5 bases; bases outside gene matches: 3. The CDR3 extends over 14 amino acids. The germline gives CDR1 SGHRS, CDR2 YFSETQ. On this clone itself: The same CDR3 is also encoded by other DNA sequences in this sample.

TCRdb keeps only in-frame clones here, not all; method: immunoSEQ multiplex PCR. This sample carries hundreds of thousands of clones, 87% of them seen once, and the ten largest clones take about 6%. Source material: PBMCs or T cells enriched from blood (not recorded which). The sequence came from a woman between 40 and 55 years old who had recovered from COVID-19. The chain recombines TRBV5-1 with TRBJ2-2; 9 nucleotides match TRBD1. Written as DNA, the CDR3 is TGCGCCAGCAGCGGGGGGACAGGGACCGGGGAGCTGTTTTTT. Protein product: CASSGGTGTGELFF. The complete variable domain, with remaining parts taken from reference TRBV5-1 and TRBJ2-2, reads KAGVTQTPRYLIKTRGQQVTLSCSPISGHRSVSWYQQTPGQGLQFLFEYFSETQRNKGNFPGRFSGRQFSNSRSEMNVSTLELGDSALYLCASSGGTGTGELFFGEGSRLTVL.